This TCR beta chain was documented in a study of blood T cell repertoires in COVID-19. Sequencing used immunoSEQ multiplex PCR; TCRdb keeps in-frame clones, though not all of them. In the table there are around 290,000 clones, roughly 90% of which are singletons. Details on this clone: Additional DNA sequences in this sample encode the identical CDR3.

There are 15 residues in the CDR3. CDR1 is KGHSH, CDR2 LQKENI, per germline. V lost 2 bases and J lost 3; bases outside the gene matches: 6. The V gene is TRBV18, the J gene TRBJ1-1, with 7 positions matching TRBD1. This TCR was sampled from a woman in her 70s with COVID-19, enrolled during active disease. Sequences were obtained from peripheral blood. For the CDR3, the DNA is TGTGCCAGCTCACCATTGGGCACAGGGGACACTGAAGCTTTCTTT. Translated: CASSPLGTGDTEAFF.